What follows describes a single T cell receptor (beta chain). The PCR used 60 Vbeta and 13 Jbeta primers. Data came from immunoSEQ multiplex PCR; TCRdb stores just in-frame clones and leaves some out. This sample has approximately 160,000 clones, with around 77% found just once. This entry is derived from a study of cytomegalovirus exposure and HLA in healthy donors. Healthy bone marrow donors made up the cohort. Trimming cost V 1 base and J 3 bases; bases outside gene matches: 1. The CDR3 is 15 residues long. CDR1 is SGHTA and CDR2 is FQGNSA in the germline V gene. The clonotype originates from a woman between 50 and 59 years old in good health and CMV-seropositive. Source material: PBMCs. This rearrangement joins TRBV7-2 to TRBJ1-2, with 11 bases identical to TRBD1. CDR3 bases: TGTGCCAGCAGCTTAGTGGGACAGGGGGACTATGGCTACACCTTC. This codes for CASSLVGQGDYGYTF.